This TCR beta chain emerged from a study of T cells expressing NK-cell markers. At the level of the study: The TCR beta repertoires were obtained from sorted CD3+CD56+NKG2C+, CD3+CD56+NKG2C- and CD3+CD56-NKG2C+ T cells.

With the 5' RACE reads reprocessed, TCRdb shows one record per CDR3 protein and no DNA. The ten most abundant clones cover approximately 3.6% of a sample with 500,000 to 600,000 distinct CDR3 sequences. Sequenced material: blood T cells: a sorted CD56 or NKG2C T cell subset, CD4+ or CD8+ T cells, or bulk PBMC T cells (not recorded which). This TCR was sampled from a man between 18 and 35 years old in good health.

The CDR3 sequence is CASSLGRTGTSTDTQYF. The chain employs TRBV5-1 and TRBJ2-3; TCRdb returns TRBD1, unconfirmable since there is no DNA. The CDR3 spans 17 residues. Germline CDR1 and CDR2: SGHRS and YFSETQ.